The sequence of this T cell receptor (beta chain) was determined in a study of STAT3 mutations in large granular lymphocyte leukemia. Study information: Roughly 44% of treated T-LGLL patients showed hematologic response to immunosuppression.

This CDR3 has 17 amino acids. V lost 0 bases, J lost 7 bases, and 19 bases lay in between. Germline CDR1 LGHNA, CDR2 YSLEER. Only one count was recorded for this clone. Antigen unknown. General study findings and limits: At least one immunodominant TCR beta clonotype appeared in every T-cell large granular lymphocyte leukemia patient. Samples missed the first appearance of the clone. Sampling intervals varied between patients and samples. In some patients, a small highly pathogenic clone possibly went undetected.

Sequencing was performed with immunoSEQ multiplex PCR; in TCRdb, only in-frame clones are kept and a portion is missing. This table holds more than 10,000 clones, approximately 84% found once. The J gene is TRBJ2-1, the V gene TRBV4-3; D possibly corresponds to TRBD2 (6 bases). The specimen sequenced was peripheral blood mononuclear cells. This TCR came from a man in his 60s with T-cell large granular lymphocyte leukemia. Some clones in this sample may be carry-over from other donors' samples. The CDR3, as DNA: TGCGCCAGCAGCCAAGATAATCTGGCGGGAAGGCGAAATGAGCAGTTCTTC. It yields the protein CASSQDNLAGRRNEQFF.